Listed here are 17 T cell receptor beta chains from one sample, sequenced in a study of CD8 T cells in Susac syndrome. Roughly 0.5 to 1 ug RNA was reverse transcribed with random hexamers. TCRdb recomputed calls from the immunoSEQ multiplex PCR reads with MiXCR, one row per CDR3 protein. The data show 330,000 or so distinct CDR3 sequences, with around 85% seen just once and around 0.21% held by the top ten. The sample comprised CD8+ T cells from PBMCs. Receptors originate from a human donor with multiple sclerosis.

This clonotype was found once. This sequence joins TRBV7-6 and TRBJ2-1; 10 bases are a match to TRBD2. The CDR3 contains 16 residues. The ends lost 1 base at V and 6 bases at J; junction bases unmatched: 6. The germline V gene encodes CDR1 SGHVS and CDR2 FNYEAQ. CDR3 bases: TGTGCCAGCAGCTTAGAAACTAGCGGGATCCCCAATGAGCAGTTCTTC. This translates into CASSLETSGIPNEQFF.

The chain links TRBV6-5 to TRBJ1-5, with TRBD1 matching over 7 bases. V lost 6 bases, J lost 5 bases, and 7 bases stayed unmatched. CDR1 and CDR2 (germline): MNHEY, SVGAGI. The CDR3 extends over 14 amino acids. The CDR3 spells CASSHGQVDQPQHF. The CDR3 region has the DNA TGTGCCAGCAGCCACGGACAGGTTGATCAGCCCCAGCATTTT.

The chain carries TRBV14 and TRBJ2-7; D may match TRBD1 or TRBD2 (5 bases each). CDR3 length: 16 residues. The germline gives CDR1 SGHDN, CDR2 FVKESK. Trimming shortened V by 4 bases and J by 2 bases, and 18 bases separated the two germline ends. CDR3 DNA: TGTGCCAGCAGCCCCCTAGTCGGGACGGCAGCCTACGAGCAGTACTTC. Its translation is CASSPLVGTAAYEQYF.

The chain couples TRBV7-2 to TRBJ2-3; D ambiguous. Per germline, CDR1 SGHTA and CDR2 FQGNSA. The CDR3 spans 15 residues. Between the trimmed V and J ends, which lost 4 bases and 1 base, there was a span of 12 bases. CDR3 residues: CASSSYNAGTDTQYF. The CDR3 DNA is TGTGCCAGCAGCTCCTACAATGCGGGCACAGATACGCAGTATTTT. Drawing the rest from reference TRBV7-2 and TRBJ2-3, the complete variable domain is GAGVSQSPSNKVTEKGKDVELRCDPISGHTALYWYRQSLGQGLEFLIYFQGNSAPDKSGLPSDRFSAERTGGSVSTLTIQRTQQEDSAVYLCASSSYNAGTDTQYFGPGTRLTVL.

This chain joins TRBV27 and TRBJ2-7; perhaps TRBD2 as D (6 bases). The CDR3 spans 14 residues. The germline CDR1 and CDR2 sequences are MNHEY and SMNVEV (reference sequence). The ends were cut back, 6 bases at V and 3 bases at J, with 15 bases in the middle. The CDR3 coding sequence is TGTGCCAGCAGGACCGGGACTCCCATCTACGAGCAGTACTTC. It is translated as CASRTGTPIYEQYF.

This clonotype was counted a single time. The V and J genes are TRBV6-1 and TRBJ1-2; a weak D match, TRBD1 (5 bases). In germline, CDR1 is MNHNS, CDR2 SASEGT. With 6 bases removed from V and 0 bases from J, the gap between germline ends came to 20 bases. The CDR3 loop spans 17 amino acids. CDR3 coding DNA: TGTGCCAGCAGCCCTCCCCAAGGGGCAGCTCCTAACTATGGCTACACCTTC. This encodes CASSPPQGAAPNYGYTF.

The V call is TRBV29-1, the J call TRBJ2-3, with D maybe TRBD2 (5 bases). Trimming removed 1 base from V and 0 bases from J, with 8 bases in between. The germline gives CDR1 SQVTM, CDR2 ANQGSEA. CDR3 size: 14 residues. This CDR3 reads CSVEGRTSTDTQYF. The CDR3 coding sequence is TGCAGCGTTGAAGGCAGGACTAGCACAGATACGCAGTATTTT.

The rearrangement links TRBV20-1 to TRBJ1-5; D not resolved. CDR1 and CDR2 from the germline V gene are DFQATT and SNEGSKA (reference sequence). V was shortened by 3 bases and J by 1 base, with 13 bases between the two germline ends. The length of the CDR3 is 15 residues. This chain's CDR3 is CSARAAEESNQPQHF. CDR3 nucleotide sequence: TGCAGTGCTAGGGCGGCGGAGGAGAGCAATCAGCCCCAGCATTTT.

The V and J genes are TRBV27 and TRBJ2-1; no clear D. Germline V gene sequence: CDR1 MNHEY, CDR2 SMNVEV (reference sequence). Trimming stripped 10 bases from V and 1 base from J, with 20 bases between. This CDR3 has 16 residues. The CDR3 loop is CATKHGVIGSYNEQFF. For the CDR3, the DNA is TGTGCCACCAAACACGGAGTGATCGGTTCCTACAATGAGCAGTTCTTC.

J is TRBJ2-7 and V is TRBV6-6; perhaps TRBD2 as D (6 bases). V lost 5 bases and J 5 bases, leaving 16 bases between the germline ends. The CDR3 covers 14 residues. The germline V gene has CDR1 MNHNY and CDR2 SVGAGI (reference sequence). CDR3 bases: TGTGCCAGCAGTCACCGGGAGTCCCGGGACGAGCAGTACTTC. This encodes CASSHRESRDEQYF.

The chain joins TRBV9 to TRBJ2-2; tentative D call: TRBD2 (5 bases). Per the germline V gene, CDR1 is SGDLS and CDR2 is YYNGEE. The CDR3 length is 14 residues. The germline V and J ends were trimmed by 0 bases and 3 bases, with 6 bases remaining between them. The CDR3 sequence is CASSVGEYTGELFF. In nucleotides, the CDR3 is TGTGCCAGCAGCGTAGGGGAGTACACCGGGGAGCTGTTTTTT.

The chain combines TRBV11-2 with TRBJ1-3; D call uncertain. From germline, CDR1 is SGHAT and CDR2 FQNNGV. This CDR3 has 15 amino acids. V shed 4 bases and J shed 4 bases, with 14 bases lying between them. The CDR3 here is CASSYLTGSGNTIYF. CDR3 nucleotides: TGTGCCAGCAGCTACCTGACGGGGAGCGGAAACACCATATATTTT.

Notes on this clonotype: The junction departs from germline at one end; a sequencing error may be responsible. V usage is TRBV6-6 and J usage is TRBJ1-1, with 7 nucleotides matching TRBD1. The germline V gene encodes CDR1 MNHNY and CDR2 SVGAGI (reference sequence). The CDR3 sequence is 14 residues long. This CDR3 is CASTNRGVNTEVFF. The CDR3 DNA reads TGTGCCAGCACCAACAGGGGAGTGAACACTGAAGTTTTCTTT.

V is TRBV7-3 and J is TRBJ2-3; D may correspond to TRBD1 or TRBD2 (7 bases each). The CDR3 spans 16 residues. V was clipped by 4 bases and J by 1 base, with 15 bases between them. Germline V CDR1 and CDR2: SGHTA, FQGTGA. CDR3 DNA sequence: TGTGCCAGCAGCTCAGGGGGGGCGCCGGGCACAGATACGCAGTATTTT. This sequence encodes CASSSGGAPGTDTQYF.

The chain combines TRBV6-5 with TRBJ2-7; perhaps TRBD1 as D (6 bases). The germline gives CDR1 MNHEY, CDR2 SVGAGI. This CDR3 region has 14 residues. V lost 6 bases, J lost 4 bases, and 16 bases lay in between. CDR3 amino acids: CASSPLGRGYEQYF. DNA for the CDR3: TGTGCCAGCAGCCCCCTCGGCAGGGGTTACGAGCAGTACTTC.

The chain carries TRBV6-1 and TRBJ2-1; D ambiguous. CDR3 length: 17 amino acids. V was trimmed by 7 bases and J by 0 bases, leaving 19 bases between them. From germline, CDR1 is MNHNS and CDR2 SASEGT. This CDR3 is CASTQSSLPSSYNEQFF. The CDR3 bases are TGTGCCAGCACTCAAAGTAGTCTACCTAGCTCCTACAATGAGCAGTTCTTC.

This chain links TRBV11-2 with TRBJ2-3; no reliable D call. V was trimmed by 5 bases and J by 6 bases, leaving 9 bases between them. Germline V CDR1 and CDR2: SGHAT, FQNNGV. This CDR3 spans 12 amino acids. CDR3 nucleotide sequence: TGTGCCAGCAGCCCCGCTAGGGATACGCAGTATTTT. Translated: CASSPARDTQYF.